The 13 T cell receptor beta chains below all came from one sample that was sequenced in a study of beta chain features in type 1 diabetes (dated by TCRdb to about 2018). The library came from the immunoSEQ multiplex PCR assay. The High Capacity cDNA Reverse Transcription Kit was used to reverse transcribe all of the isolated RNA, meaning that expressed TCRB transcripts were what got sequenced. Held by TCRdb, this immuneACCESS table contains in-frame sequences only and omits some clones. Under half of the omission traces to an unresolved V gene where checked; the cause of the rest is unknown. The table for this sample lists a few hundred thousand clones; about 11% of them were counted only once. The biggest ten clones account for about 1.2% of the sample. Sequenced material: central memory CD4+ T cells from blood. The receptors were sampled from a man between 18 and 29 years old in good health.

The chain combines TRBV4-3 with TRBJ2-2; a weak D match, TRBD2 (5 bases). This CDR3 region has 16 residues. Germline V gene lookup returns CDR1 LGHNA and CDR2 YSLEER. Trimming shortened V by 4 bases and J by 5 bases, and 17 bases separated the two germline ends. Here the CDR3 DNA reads TGCGCCAGCAGCCGAGGTTCCGGGGAAGTAACCGGGGAGCTGTTTTTT. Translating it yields CASSRGSGEVTGELFF.

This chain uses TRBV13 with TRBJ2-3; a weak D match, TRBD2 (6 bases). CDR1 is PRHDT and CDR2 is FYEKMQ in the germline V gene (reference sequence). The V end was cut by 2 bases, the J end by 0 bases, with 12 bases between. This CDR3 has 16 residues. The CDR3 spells CASSLLADWSTDTQYF. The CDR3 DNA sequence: TGTGCCAGCAGCTTATTAGCGGACTGGAGCACAGATACGCAGTATTTT.

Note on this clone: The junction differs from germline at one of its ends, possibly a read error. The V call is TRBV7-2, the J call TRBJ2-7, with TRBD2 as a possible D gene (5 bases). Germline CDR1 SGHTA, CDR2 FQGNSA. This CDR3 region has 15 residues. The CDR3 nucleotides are TGCGCCAGCAGCCACCACTTAGAAGGGAGTTACGAGCAGTACTTC. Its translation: CASSHHLEGSYEQYF.

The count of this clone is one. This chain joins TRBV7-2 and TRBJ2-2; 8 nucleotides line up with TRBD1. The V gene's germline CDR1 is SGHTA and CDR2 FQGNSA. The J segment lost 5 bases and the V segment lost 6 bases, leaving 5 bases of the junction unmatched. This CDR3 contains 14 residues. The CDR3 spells CASRTGAWTGELFF. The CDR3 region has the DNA TGTGCCAGCAGGACAGGGGCGTGGACCGGGGAGCTGTTTTTT. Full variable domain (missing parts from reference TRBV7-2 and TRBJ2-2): GAGVSQSPSNKVTEKGKDVELRCDPISGHTALYWYRQSLGQGLEFLIYFQGNSAPDKSGLPSDRFSAERTGGSVSTLTIQRTQQEDSAVYLCASRTGAWTGELFFGEGSRLTVL.

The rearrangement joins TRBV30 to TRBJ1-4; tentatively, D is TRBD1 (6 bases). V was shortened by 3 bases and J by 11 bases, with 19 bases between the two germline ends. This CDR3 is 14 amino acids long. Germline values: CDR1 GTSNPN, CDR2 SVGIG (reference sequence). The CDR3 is CAWRPPGAARKLFF. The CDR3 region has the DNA TGTGCCTGGAGGCCGCCGGGGGCGGCGCGGAAACTGTTTTTT.

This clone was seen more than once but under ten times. CDR3 region: CASSSTVYEQYF. The CDR3 DNA follows: TGTGCCAGCAGTTCGACAGTGTACGAGCAGTACTTC. The chain recombines TRBV2 with TRBJ2-7; weak D call: TRBD1 (5 bases). V lost 5 bases, J lost 4 bases, and 9 bases lay in between. Germline V gene data show CDR1 as SNHLY and CDR2 as FYNNEI. The CDR3 has 12 amino acids.

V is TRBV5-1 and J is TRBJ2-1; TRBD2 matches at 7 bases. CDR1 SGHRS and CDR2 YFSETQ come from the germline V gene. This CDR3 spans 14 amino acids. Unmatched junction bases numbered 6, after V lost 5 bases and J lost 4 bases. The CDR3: CASRSTSSYNEQFF. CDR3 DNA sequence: TGCGCCAGCAGATCGACTAGCTCTTACAATGAGCAGTTCTTC.

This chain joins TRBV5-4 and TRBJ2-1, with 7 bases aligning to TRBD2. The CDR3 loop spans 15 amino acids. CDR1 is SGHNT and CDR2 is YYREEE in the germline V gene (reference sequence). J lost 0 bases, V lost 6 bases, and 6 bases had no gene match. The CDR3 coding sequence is TGTGCCAGCACCTCAGCGGGAAGCTCCTACAATGAGCAGTTCTTC. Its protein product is CASTSAGSSYNEQFF.

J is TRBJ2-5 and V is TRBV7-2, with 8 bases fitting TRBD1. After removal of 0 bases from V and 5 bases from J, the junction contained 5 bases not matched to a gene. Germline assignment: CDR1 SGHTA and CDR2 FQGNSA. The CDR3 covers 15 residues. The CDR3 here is CASSLAFWTGETQYF. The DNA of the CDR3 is TGTGCCAGCAGCTTAGCCTTTTGGACAGGGGAGACCCAGTACTTC.

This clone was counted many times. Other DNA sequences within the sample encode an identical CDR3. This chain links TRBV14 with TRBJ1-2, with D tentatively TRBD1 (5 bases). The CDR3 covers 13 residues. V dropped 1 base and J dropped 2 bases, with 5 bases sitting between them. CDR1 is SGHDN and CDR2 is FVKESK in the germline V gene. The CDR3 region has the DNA TGTGCCAGCAGCCAAGGGGGGAACTATGGCTACACCTTC. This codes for CASSQGGNYGYTF.

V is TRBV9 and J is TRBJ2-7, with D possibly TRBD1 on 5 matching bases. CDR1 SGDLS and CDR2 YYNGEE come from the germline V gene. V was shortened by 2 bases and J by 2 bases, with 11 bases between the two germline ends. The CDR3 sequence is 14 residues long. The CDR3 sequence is CASSVDQGTYEQYF. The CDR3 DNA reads TGTGCCAGCAGCGTTGATCAGGGAACCTACGAGCAGTACTTC. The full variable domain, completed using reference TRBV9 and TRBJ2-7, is DSGVTQTPKHLITATGQRVTLRCSPRSGDLSVYWYQQSLDQGLQFLIQYYNGEERAKGNILERFSAQQFPDLHSELNLSSLELGDSALYFCASSVDQGTYEQYFGPGTRLTVT.

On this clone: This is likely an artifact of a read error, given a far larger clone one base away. The CDR3 is CAWQGWTSGYEQYF. For the CDR3, the DNA is TGTGCCTGGCAGGGATGGACTAGCGGCTACGAGCAGTACTTC. This rearrangement joins TRBV30 to TRBJ2-7; 10 bases match TRBD2. V was clipped by 5 bases and J by 3 bases; unmatched bases: 7. This CDR3 has 14 residues. CDR1 is GTSNPN and CDR2 is SVGIG in the germline V gene (reference sequence).

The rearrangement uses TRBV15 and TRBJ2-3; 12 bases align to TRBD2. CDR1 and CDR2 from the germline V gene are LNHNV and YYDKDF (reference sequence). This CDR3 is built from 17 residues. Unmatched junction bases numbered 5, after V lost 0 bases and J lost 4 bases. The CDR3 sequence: CATSRDLRLAGADTQYF. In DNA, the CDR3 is TGTGCCACCAGCAGAGACCTCCGACTAGCGGGAGCAGATACGCAGTATTTT.